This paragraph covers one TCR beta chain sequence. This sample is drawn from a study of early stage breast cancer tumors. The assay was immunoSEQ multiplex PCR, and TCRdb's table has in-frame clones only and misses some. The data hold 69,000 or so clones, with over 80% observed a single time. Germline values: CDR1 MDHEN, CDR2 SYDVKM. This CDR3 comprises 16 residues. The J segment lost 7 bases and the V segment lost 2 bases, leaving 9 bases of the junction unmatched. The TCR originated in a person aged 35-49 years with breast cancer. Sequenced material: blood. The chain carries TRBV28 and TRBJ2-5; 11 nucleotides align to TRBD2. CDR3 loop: CASSLLTSGKRVTQYF. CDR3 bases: TGTGCCAGCAGTTTACTGACTAGCGGGAAGAGGGTGACCCAGTACTTC.